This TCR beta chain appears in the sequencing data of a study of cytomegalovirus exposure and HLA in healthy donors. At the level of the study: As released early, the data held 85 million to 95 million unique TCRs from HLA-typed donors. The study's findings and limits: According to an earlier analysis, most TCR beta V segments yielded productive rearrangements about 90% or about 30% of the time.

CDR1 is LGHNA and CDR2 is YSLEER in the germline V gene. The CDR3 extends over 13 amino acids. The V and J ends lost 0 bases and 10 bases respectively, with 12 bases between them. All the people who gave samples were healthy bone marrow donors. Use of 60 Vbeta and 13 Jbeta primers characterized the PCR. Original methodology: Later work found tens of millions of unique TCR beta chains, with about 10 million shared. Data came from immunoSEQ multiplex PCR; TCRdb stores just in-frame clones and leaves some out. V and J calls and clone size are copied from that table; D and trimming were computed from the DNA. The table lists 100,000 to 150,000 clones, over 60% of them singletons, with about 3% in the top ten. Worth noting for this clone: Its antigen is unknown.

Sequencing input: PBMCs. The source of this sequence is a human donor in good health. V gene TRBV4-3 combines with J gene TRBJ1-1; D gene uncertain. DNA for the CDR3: TGCGCCAGCAGCCAAGATTTAGAGGGTGGAGCTTTCTTT. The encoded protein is CASSQDLEGGAFF.